Each of the 4 T cell receptor beta chains below was sequenced from the same sample in a study of blood T cell repertoires in COVID-19. TCRdb keeps only in-frame clones here, not all; method: immunoSEQ multiplex PCR. The table has around 310,000 clones, about 87% seen once. Material for sequencing was PBMCs or T cells enriched from blood (not recorded which). These receptors all come from a man in his thirties or forties who had recovered from COVID-19.

The CDR3 protein is CASSGAQGARVEQYF. CDR3 DNA: TGTGCCAGCAGTGGAGCACAGGGGGCGCGAGTAGAGCAGTACTTC. V and J are TRBV2 and TRBJ2-7; 9 bases align to TRBD1. The CDR3 length is 15 residues. With 4 bases clipped from V and 7 bases from J, the junction kept 11 bases outside the gene matches. Looked up from germline, CDR1 is SNHLY and CDR2 is FYNNEI. Full variable domain (rest looked up from reference TRBV2 and TRBJ2-7): EPEVTQTPSHQVTQMGQEVILRCVPISNHLYFYWYRQILGQKVEFLVSFYNNEISEKSEIFDDQFSVERPDGSNFTLKIRSTKLEDSAMYFCASSGAQGARVEQYFGPGTRLTVT.

In its sample, this clone was seen many times. The chain recombines TRBV4-1 with TRBJ2-7; TRBD1 agrees at 7 bases. Germline assignment: CDR1 MGHRA and CDR2 YSYEKL. With 3 bases clipped from V and 2 bases from J, the junction kept 4 bases outside the gene matches. The CDR3 sequence is 14 residues long. The CDR3 coding sequence is TGCGCCAGCAGCCATAATACAGGGGCCTACGAGCAGTACTTC. Its translation: CASSHNTGAYEQYF.

The chain uses TRBV10-3 and TRBJ1-1, with 9 bases matching TRBD1. After removal of 2 bases from V and 5 bases from J, the junction contained 3 bases not matched to a gene. The CDR3 runs to 14 residues. Germline V gene data show CDR1 as ENHRY and CDR2 as SYGVKD. The CDR3 sequence is CAISEDRGYTEAFF. The CDR3 nucleotides read TGTGCCATCAGTGAGGACAGGGGGTATACTGAAGCTTTCTTT.

V usage is TRBV3-1 (or the pseudogene TRBV3-2) and J usage is TRBJ2-7; 13 nucleotides align to TRBD2. V was clipped by 0 bases and J by 2 bases; unmatched bases: 10. This CDR3 has 19 residues. Per germline, CDR1 LGHDT and CDR2 YNNKEL (reference sequence). CDR3 bases: TGTGCCAGCAGCCAAGAGGTTAGGGGACTAGCGGGGTTTACCTACGAGCAGTACTTC. Its protein product is CASSQEVRGLAGFTYEQYF.